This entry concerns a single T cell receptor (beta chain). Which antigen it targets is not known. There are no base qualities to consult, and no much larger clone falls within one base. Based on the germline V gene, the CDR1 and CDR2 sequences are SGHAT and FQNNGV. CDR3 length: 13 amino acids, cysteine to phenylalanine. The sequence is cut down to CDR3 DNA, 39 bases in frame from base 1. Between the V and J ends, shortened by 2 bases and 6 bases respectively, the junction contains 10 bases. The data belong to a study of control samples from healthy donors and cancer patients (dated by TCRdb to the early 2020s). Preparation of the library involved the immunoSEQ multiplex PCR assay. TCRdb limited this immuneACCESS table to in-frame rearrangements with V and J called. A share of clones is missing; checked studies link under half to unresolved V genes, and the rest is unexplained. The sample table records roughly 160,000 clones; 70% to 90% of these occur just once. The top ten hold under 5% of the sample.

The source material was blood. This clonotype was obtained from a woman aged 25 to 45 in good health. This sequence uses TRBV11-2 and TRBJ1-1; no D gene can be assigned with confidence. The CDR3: CASSLIGPAEAFF. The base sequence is TGTGCCAGCAGCTTAATCGGGCCGGCTGAAGCTTTCTTT.